Only a few counts were recorded for the clone carrying this T cell receptor beta chain. What it binds is not known. MiXCR, applied by TCRdb to the reads, yields one record per CDR3 protein. This table has 300,000 to 400,000 distinct CDR3 sequences, about 29% appearing once. Germline V lookup: CDR1 MGHRA, CDR2 YSYEKL. V lost 0 bases, J lost 5 bases, and 11 bases lay in between. This CDR3 is built from 15 residues. The sample originates from a study of T cell repertoires in cytomegalovirus infection. Background on the study: The public TCR beta signatures pointed to both CMV infection and matching HLA type. General study points: Identification of carriers of CMV plus the relevant HLA was achieved through cumulative public TCR beta family frequency.

The V and J genes are TRBV4-1 and TRBJ1-5, with D possibly matching TRBD1 (5 bases). The sample consisted of cultured PBMCs, taken from culture after CMV antigen stimulation. The TCR was taken from a human donor in good health (CMV status not recorded). Some clones in this sample may be carry-over from other donors' samples. The CDR3 sequence is CASSQDGAPHQPQHF. For the CDR3, the DNA is TGCGCCAGCAGCCAAGACGGGGCCCCCCATCAGCCCCAGCATTTT.